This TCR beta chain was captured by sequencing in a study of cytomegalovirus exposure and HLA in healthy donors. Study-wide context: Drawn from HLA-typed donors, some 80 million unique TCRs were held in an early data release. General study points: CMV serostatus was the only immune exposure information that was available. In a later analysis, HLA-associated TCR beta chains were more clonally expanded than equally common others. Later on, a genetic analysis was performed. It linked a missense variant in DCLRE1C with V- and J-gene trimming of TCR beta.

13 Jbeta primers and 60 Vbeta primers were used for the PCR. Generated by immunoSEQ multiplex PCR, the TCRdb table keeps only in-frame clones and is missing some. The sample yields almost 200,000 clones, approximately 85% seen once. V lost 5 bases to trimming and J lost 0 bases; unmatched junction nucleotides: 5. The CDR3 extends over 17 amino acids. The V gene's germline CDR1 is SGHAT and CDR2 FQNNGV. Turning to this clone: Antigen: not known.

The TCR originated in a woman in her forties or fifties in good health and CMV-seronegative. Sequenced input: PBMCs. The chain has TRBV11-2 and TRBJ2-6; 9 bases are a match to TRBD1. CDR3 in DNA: TGTGCCAGCAGCCTGGGACAGGGTCTCTCTGGGGCCAACGTCCTGACTTTC. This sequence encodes CASSLGQGLSGANVLTF. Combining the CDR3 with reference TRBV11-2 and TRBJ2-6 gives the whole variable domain EAGVAQSPRYKIIEKRQSVAFWCNPISGHATLYWYQQILGQGPKLLIQFQNNGVVDDSQLPKDRFSAERLKGVDSTLKIQPAKLEDSAVYLCASSLGQGLSGANVLTFGAGSRLTVL.